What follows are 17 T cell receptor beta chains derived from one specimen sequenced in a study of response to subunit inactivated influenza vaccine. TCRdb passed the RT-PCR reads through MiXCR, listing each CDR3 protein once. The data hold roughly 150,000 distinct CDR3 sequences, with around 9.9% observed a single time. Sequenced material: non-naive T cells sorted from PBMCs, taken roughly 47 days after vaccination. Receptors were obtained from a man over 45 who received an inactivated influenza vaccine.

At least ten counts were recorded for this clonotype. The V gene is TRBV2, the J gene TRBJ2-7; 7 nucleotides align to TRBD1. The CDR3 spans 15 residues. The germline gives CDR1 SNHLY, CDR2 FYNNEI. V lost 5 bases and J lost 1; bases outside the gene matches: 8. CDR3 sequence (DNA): TGTGCCAGCAGTTTAACAGGGGATACGTCCTACGAGCAGTACTTC. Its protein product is CASSLTGDTSYEQYF. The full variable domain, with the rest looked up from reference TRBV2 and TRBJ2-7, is EPEVTQTPSHQVTQMGQEVILRCVPISNHLYFYWYRQILGQKVEFLVSFYNNEISEKSEIFDDQFSVERPDGSNFTLKIRSTKLEDSAMYFCASSLTGDTSYEQYFGPGTRLTVT.

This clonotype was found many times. CDR3 sequence (DNA): TGTGCCAGCAGCTCGGGGACAGGGTATTACGAGCAGTACTTC. It is translated as CASSSGTGYYEQYF. V usage is TRBV7-2 and J usage is TRBJ2-7; 9 nucleotides agree with TRBD1. There are 14 residues in the CDR3. The V and J ends lost 4 bases and 4 bases, in that order; junction bases with no gene match: 5. Germline V CDR1 and CDR2: SGHTA, FQGNSA. The full variable domain, its missing parts supplied by reference TRBV7-2 and TRBJ2-7, is GAGVSQSPSNKVTEKGKDVELRCDPISGHTALYWYRQSLGQGLEFLIYFQGNSAPDKSGLPSDRFSAERTGGSVSTLTIQRTQQEDSAVYLCASSSGTGYYEQYFGPGTRLTVT.

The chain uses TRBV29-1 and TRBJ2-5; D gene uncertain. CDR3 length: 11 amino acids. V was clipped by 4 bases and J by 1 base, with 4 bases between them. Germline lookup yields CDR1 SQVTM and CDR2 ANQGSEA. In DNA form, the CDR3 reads TGCAGCGTTGCACTCCAAGAGACCCAGTACTTC. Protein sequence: CSVALQETQYF.

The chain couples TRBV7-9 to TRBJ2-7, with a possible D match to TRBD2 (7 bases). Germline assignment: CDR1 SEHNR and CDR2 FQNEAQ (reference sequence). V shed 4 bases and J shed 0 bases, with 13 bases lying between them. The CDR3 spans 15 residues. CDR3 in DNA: TGTGCCAGCAGCTGGGGGGGCGGGAGCTCCTACGAGCAGTACTTC. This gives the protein CASSWGGGSSYEQYF.

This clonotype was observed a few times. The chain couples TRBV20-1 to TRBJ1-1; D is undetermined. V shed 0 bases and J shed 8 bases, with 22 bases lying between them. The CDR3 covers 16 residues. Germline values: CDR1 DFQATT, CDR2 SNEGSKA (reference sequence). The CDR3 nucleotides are TGCAGTGCTAGAGATGCGGTATTCGGGAACGGGAGAGAAGCTTTCTTT. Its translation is CSARDAVFGNGREAFF.

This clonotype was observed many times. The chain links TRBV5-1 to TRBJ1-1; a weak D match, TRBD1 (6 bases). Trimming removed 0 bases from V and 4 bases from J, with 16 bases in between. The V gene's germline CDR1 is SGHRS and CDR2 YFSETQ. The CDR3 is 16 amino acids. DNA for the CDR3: TGCGCCAGCAGCTTGGCCCCTACAGGGAGCGGCACTGAAGCTTTCTTT. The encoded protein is CASSLAPTGSGTEAFF.

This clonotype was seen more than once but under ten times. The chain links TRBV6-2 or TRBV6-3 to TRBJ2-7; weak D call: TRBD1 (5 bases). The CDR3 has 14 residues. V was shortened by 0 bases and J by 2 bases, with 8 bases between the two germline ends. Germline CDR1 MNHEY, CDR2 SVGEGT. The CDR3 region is CASSYSDNPYEQYF. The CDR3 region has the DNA TGTGCCAGCAGTTACTCGGACAACCCCTACGAGCAGTACTTC.

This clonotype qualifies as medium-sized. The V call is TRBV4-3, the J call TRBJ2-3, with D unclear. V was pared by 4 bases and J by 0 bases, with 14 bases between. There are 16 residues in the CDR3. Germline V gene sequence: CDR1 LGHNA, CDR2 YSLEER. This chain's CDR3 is CASSLSPTSSTDTQYF. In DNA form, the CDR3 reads TGCGCCAGCAGCCTAAGTCCCACATCGAGCACAGATACGCAGTATTTT.

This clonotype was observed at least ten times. This CDR3 reads CASSPDSNQPQHF. Written as DNA, the CDR3 is TGTGCCAGCTCACCAGACAGCAATCAGCCCCAGCATTTT. The chain employs TRBV18 and TRBJ1-5; D ambiguous. The ends were cut back, 2 bases at V and 1 base at J, with 3 bases in the middle. Germline values: CDR1 KGHSH, CDR2 LQKENI. This CDR3 has 13 amino acids.

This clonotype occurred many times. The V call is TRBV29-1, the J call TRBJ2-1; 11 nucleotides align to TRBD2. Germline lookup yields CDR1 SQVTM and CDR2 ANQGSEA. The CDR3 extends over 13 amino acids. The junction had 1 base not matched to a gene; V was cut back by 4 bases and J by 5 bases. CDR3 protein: CSVVSGGDNEQFF. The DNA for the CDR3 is TGCAGCGTTGTTAGCGGGGGGGACAATGAGCAGTTCTTC.

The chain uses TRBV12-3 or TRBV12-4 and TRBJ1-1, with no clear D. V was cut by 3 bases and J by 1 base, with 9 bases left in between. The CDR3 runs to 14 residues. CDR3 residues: CASSFAGRNTEAFF. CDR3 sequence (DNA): TGTGCCAGCAGTTTCGCAGGAAGGAACACTGAAGCTTTCTTT.

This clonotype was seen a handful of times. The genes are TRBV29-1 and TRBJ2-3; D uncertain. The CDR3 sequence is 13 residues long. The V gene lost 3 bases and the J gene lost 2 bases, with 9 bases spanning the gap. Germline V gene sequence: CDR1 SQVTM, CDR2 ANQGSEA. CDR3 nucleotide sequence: TGCAGCGTTGAGAAGGGCGCCACAGATACGCAGTATTTT. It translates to CSVEKGATDTQYF.

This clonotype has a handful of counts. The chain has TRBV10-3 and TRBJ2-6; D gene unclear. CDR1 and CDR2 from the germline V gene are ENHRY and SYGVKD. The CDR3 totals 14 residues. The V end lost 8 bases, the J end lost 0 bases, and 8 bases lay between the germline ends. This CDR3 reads CAIQSSSGANVLTF. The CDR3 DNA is TGTGCCATCCAAAGCAGCTCTGGGGCCAACGTCCTGACTTTC.

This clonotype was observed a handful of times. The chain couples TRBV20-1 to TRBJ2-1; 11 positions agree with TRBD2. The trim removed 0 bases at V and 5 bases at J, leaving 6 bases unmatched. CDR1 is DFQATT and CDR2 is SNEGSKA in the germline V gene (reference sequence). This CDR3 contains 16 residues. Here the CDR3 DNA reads TGCAGTGCTAGAGATATACTAGCGGGAGAGCACAATGAGCAGTTCTTC. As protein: CSARDILAGEHNEQFF.

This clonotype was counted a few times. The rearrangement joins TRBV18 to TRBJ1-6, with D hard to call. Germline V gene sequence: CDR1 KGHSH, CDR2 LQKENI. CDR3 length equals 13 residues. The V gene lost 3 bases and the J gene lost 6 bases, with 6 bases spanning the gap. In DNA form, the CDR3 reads TGTGCCAGCTCACCTAACAGTAATTCACCCCTCCACTTT. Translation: CASSPNSNSPLHF.

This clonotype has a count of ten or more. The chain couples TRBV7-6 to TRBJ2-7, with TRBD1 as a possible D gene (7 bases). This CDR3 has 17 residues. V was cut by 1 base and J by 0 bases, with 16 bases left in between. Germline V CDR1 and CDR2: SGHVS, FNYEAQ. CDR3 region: CASSLDTEGASSYEQYF. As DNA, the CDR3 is TGTGCCAGCAGCTTAGATACGGAGGGGGCAAGCTCCTACGAGCAGTACTTC.

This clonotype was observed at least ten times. CDR3 residues: CASSLGQAGETQYF. CDR3 sequence (DNA): TGCGCCAGCAGCTTGGGGCAGGCAGGGGAGACCCAGTACTTC. This sequence joins TRBV5-1 and TRBJ2-5, with D perhaps TRBD1 (5 bases). The CDR3 is made up of 14 amino acids. V lost 0 bases and J 5 bases, leaving 11 bases between the germline ends. Germline CDR1 and CDR2: SGHRS and YFSETQ. Full variable domain (remainder filled in from reference TRBV5-1 and TRBJ2-5): KAGVTQTPRYLIKTRGQQVTLSCSPISGHRSVSWYQQTPGQGLQFLFEYFSETQRNKGNFPGRFSGRQFSNSRSEMNVSTLELGDSALYLCASSLGQAGETQYFGPGTRLLVL.